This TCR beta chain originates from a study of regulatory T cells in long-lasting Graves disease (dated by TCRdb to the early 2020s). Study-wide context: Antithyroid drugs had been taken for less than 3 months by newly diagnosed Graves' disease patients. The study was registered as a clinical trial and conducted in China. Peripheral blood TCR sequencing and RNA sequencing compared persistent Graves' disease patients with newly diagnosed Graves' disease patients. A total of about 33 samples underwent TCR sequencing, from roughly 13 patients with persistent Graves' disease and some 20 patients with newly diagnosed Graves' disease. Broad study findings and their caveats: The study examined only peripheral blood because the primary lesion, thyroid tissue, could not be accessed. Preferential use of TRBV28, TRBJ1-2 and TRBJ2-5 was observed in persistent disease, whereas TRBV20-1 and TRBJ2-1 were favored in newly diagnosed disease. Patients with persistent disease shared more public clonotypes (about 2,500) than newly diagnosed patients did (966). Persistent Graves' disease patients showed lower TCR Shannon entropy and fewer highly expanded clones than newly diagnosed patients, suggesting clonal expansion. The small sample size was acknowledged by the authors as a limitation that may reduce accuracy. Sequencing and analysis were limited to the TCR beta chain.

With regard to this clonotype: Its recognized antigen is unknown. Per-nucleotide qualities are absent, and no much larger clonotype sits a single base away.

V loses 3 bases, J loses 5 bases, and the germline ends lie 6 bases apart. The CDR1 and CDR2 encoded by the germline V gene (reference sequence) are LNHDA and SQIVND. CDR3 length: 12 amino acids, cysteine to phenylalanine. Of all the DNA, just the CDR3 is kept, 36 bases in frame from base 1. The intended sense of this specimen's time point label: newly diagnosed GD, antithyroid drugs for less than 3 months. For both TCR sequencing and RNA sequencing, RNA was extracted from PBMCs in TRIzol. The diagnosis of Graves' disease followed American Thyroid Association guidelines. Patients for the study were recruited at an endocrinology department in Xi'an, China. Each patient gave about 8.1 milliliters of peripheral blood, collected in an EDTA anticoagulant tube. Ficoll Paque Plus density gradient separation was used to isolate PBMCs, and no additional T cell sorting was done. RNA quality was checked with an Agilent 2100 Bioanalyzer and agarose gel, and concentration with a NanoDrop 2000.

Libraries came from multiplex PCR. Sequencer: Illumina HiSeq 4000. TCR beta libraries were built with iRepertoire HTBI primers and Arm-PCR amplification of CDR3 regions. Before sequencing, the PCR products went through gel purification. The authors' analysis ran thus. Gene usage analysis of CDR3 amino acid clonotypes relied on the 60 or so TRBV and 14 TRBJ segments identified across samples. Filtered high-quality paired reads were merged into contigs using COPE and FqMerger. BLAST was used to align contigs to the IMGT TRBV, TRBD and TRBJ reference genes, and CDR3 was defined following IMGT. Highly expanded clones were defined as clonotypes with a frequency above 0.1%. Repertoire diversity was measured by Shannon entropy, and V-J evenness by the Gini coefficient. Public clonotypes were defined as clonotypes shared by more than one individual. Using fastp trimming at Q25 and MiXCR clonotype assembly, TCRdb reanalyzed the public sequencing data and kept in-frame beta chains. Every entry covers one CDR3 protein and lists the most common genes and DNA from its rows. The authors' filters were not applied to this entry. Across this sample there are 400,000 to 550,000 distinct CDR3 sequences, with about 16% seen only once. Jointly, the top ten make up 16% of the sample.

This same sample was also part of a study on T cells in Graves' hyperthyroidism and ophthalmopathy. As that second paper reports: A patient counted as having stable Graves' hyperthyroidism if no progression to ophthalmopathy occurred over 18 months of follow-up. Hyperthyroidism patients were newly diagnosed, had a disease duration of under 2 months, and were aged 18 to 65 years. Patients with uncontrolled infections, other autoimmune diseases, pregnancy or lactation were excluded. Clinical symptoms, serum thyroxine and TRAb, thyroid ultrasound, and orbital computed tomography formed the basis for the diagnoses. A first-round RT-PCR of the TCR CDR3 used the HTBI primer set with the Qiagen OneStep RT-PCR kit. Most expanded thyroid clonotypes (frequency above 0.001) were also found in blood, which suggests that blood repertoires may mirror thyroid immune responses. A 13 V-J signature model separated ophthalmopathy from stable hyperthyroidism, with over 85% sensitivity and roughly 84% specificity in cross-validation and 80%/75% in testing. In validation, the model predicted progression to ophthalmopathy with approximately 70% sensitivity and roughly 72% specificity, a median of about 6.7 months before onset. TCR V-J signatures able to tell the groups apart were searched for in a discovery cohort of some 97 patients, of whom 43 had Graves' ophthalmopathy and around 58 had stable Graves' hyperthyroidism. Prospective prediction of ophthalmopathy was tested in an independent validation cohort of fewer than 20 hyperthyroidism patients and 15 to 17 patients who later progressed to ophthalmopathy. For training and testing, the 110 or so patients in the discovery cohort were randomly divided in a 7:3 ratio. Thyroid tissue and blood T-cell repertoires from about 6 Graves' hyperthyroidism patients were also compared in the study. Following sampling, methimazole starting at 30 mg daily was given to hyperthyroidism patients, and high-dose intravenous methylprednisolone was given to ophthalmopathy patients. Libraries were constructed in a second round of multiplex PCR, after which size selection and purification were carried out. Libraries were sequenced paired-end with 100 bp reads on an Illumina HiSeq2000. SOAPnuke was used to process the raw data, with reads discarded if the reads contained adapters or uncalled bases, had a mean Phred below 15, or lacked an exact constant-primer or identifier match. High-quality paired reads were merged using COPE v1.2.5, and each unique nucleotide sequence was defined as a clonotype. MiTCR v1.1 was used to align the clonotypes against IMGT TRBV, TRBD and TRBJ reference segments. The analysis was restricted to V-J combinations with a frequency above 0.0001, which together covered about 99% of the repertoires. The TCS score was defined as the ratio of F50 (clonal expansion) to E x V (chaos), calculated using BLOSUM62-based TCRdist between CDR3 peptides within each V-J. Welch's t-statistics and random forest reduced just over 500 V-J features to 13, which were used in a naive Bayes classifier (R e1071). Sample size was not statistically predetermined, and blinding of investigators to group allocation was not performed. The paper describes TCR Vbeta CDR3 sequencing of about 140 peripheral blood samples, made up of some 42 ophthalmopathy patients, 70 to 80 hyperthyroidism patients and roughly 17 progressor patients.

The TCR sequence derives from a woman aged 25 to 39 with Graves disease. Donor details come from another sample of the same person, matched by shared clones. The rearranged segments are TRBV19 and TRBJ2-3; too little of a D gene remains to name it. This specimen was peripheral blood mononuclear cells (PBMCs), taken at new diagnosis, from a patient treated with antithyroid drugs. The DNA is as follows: TGTGCCAGTAGTATTTCGGTAGATACGCAGTATTTT. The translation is CASSISVDTQYF.